A selection of T cell receptor beta chains follows, all from one sample in a study of cytomegalovirus exposure and HLA in healthy donors. Sequenced by immunoSEQ multiplex PCR; TCRdb stores in-frame clones only, minus some. The sample's table shows about 210,000 clones. The specimen sequenced was PBMCs. The source is a woman aged 30 to 39 in good health and CMV-seropositive. Each CDR3 is given with its conserved first and last residue. The order of the fields is V gene, D gene, J gene, CDR3 DNA, CDR3 protein. The D gene is left open where the match is weak.

V gene: TRBV15; D gene: TRBD2; J gene: TRBJ2-1; CDR3 DNA: TGTGCCACCAGCGCGGGGGGGGATGAGCAGTTCTTC; CDR3 protein: CATSAGGDEQFF
V gene: TRBV6-5; D gene: NA; J gene: TRBJ1-1; CDR3 DNA: TGTGCCAGCAGTTACGCGGGTACTGAAGCTTTCTTT; CDR3 protein: CASSYAGTEAFF
V gene: TRBV29-1; D gene: NA; J gene: TRBJ1-1; CDR3 DNA: TGCAGCGTTGTTATCCTTGGCGGGGGCACTGAAGCTTTCTTT; CDR3 protein: CSVVILGGGTEAFF
V gene: TRBV7-8; D gene: TRBD2; J gene: TRBJ2-3; CDR3 DNA: TGTGCCAGCAGCTTAGAACAAGCGGGGACTCGCACAGATACGCAGTATTTT; CDR3 protein: CASSLEQAGTRTDTQYF
V gene: TRBV19; D gene: NA; J gene: TRBJ1-2; CDR3 DNA: TGTGCCAGTAGTCCCCAGACAGGATTTAACTATGGCTACACCTTC; CDR3 protein: CASSPQTGFNYGYTF
V gene: TRBV7-8; D gene: NA; J gene: TRBJ2-7; CDR3 DNA: TGTGCCAGCAGCTTAGTCGGCCAACCGAGACAGGTTGAGGAGCAGTACTTC; CDR3 protein: CASSLVGQPRQVEEQYF
V gene: TRBV20-1; D gene: TRBD2; J gene: TRBJ2-7; CDR3 DNA: TGCAGTGCCTGGCGGGGGGGGGAGCAGTACTTC; CDR3 protein: CSAWRGGEQYF
V gene: TRBV21-1; D gene: NA; J gene: TRBJ1-2; CDR3 DNA: TGTGCCAGCAGTAGTAGAGGACAGGTGAACTATGGCTACACCTTC; CDR3 protein: CASSSRGQVNYGYTF
V gene: TRBV28; D gene: TRBD1; J gene: TRBJ1-4; CDR3 DNA: TGTGCCAGCAGTTTCCTCGGACAGGCAACTAATGAAAAACTGTTTTTT; CDR3 protein: CASSFLGQATNEKLFF
V gene: TRBV19; D gene: TRBD1; J gene: TRBJ1-5; CDR3 DNA: TGTGCCAGTAGCCCGACAGGGGGCCGTAATCAGCCCCAGCATTTT; CDR3 protein: CASSPTGGRNQPQHF
V gene: TRBV19; D gene: NA; J gene: TRBJ2-3; CDR3 DNA: TGTGCCAGTAGTCCACAGGGCCCAGCGAGTTTCACAGATACGCAGTATTTT; CDR3 protein: CASSPQGPASFTDTQYF
V gene: TRBV6-1; D gene: NA; J gene: TRBJ2-1; CDR3 DNA: TGTGCCAGCATAAACCAGCGGAAAGACAATGAGCAGTTCTTC; CDR3 protein: CASINQRKDNEQFF
V gene: TRBV10-3; D gene: NA; J gene: TRBJ1-1; CDR3 DNA: TGTGCCATCAGTGACAGGCCTCTCACTGAAGCTTTCTTT; CDR3 protein: CAISDRPLTEAFF
V gene: TRBV6-1; D gene: TRBD2; J gene: TRBJ2-7; CDR3 DNA: TGTGCCAGCAGTGAAGCGGGGACTAGCGGTTACGAGCAGTACTTC; CDR3 protein: CASSEAGTSGYEQYF
V gene: TRBV6-1; D gene: TRBD1; J gene: TRBJ2-3; CDR3 DNA: TGTGCCAGCAGAACAGGGGAGTGGACAGATACGCAGTATTTT; CDR3 protein: CASRTGEWTDTQYF
V gene: TRBV7-6; D gene: TRBD1; J gene: TRBJ2-7; CDR3 DNA: TGTGCCAGCAGCTCGTACAGGGGGCCCGAGCAGTACTTC; CDR3 protein: CASSSYRGPEQYF
V gene: TRBV7-9; D gene: NA; J gene: TRBJ1-2; CDR3 DNA: TGTGCCAGCAGCTTTGGGGGACTTTATGGCTACACCTTC; CDR3 protein: CASSFGGLYGYTF
V gene: TRBV29-1; D gene: NA; J gene: TRBJ1-1; CDR3 DNA: TGCAGCGTTGGGCAGAAGAACACTGAAGCTTTCTTT; CDR3 protein: CSVGQKNTEAFF
V gene: TRBV7-8; D gene: TRBD1; J gene: TRBJ1-2; CDR3 DNA: TGTGCCAGCAGCTACAGGGGGGATGGCTACACCTTC; CDR3 protein: CASSYRGDGYTF
V gene: TRBV4-2; D gene: TRBD2; J gene: TRBJ2-1; CDR3 DNA: TGTGCCAGCAGCCAGGACAGCGGGGGGTTGTACAATGAGCAGTTCTTC; CDR3 protein: CASSQDSGGLYNEQFF
V gene: TRBV4-3; D gene: TRBD2; J gene: TRBJ2-1; CDR3 DNA: TGCGCCAGCAGCCAAGTGGGGGGGGATAGTGAGCAGTTCTTC; CDR3 protein: CASSQVGGDSEQFF
V gene: TRBV5-4; D gene: TRBD2; J gene: TRBJ2-7; CDR3 DNA: TGTGCCAGCAGCGGGACTAGCGGGGGCTACGAGCAGTACTTC; CDR3 protein: CASSGTSGGYEQYF
V gene: TRBV18; D gene: NA; J gene: TRBJ1-2; CDR3 DNA: TGTGCCAGCTCACCACAGACAAGCTATGGCTACACCTTC; CDR3 protein: CASSPQTSYGYTF
V gene: TRBV4-3; D gene: TRBD2; J gene: TRBJ2-7; CDR3 DNA: TGCGCCAGCAGCCAAGAGGGGGGACTAGCGGGAGGCGAGCAGTACTTC; CDR3 protein: CASSQEGGLAGGEQYF
V gene: TRBV2; D gene: NA; J gene: TRBJ2-2; CDR3 DNA: TGTGCCAGCAGTGGATGGCTTACGACCGGGGAGCTGTTTTTT; CDR3 protein: CASSGWLTTGELFF
V gene: TRBV2; D gene: NA; J gene: TRBJ2-6; CDR3 DNA: TGTGCCAGCAGTGCCAGGTCTGGGGCCAACGTCCTGACTTTC; CDR3 protein: CASSARSGANVLTF
V gene: TRBV2; D gene: TRBD1; J gene: TRBJ1-2; CDR3 DNA: TGTGCCAGCAGTGAAGTCCCGGGACAGGGGAAAGGCTACACCTTC; CDR3 protein: CASSEVPGQGKGYTF
V gene: TRBV19; D gene: NA; J gene: TRBJ1-4; CDR3 DNA: TGTGCCAGTACCGACTGGGGGGGAAAACTGTTTTTT; CDR3 protein: CASTDWGGKLFF
V gene: TRBV19; D gene: TRBD2; J gene: TRBJ2-7; CDR3 DNA: TGTGCCAGTACCGGGACTAGCGGGAGCATCTACGAGCAGTACTTC; CDR3 protein: CASTGTSGSIYEQYF
V gene: TRBV28; D gene: NA; J gene: TRBJ1-1; CDR3 DNA: TGTGCCAGCAGATCTCCGAACACTGAAGCTTTCTTT; CDR3 protein: CASRSPNTEAFF
V gene: TRBV18; D gene: TRBD2; J gene: TRBJ2-3; CDR3 DNA: TGTGCCAGCTTCCCGGGACTAGCTGGAGATACGCAGTATTTT; CDR3 protein: CASFPGLAGDTQYF
V gene: TRBV19; D gene: TRBD1; J gene: TRBJ1-6; CDR3 DNA: TGTGCCAGTAGGACAGGGGGCCCCTATAATTCACCCCTCCACTTT; CDR3 protein: CASRTGGPYNSPLHF
V gene: TRBV19; D gene: TRBD2; J gene: TRBJ2-1; CDR3 DNA: TGTGCCAGTAGTAGGACTAGCGGGAGAGCTTACAATGAGCAGTTCTTC; CDR3 protein: CASSRTSGRAYNEQFF
V gene: TRBV2; D gene: NA; J gene: TRBJ2-3; CDR3 DNA: TGTGCCAGCAGTGAAAACACACGAGATACGCAGTATTTT; CDR3 protein: CASSENTRDTQYF
V gene: TRBV5-1; D gene: TRBD2; J gene: TRBJ2-1; CDR3 DNA: TGCGCCAGCAGCCAAACGACTAGCGGGGGAAACAATGAGCAGTTCTTC; CDR3 protein: CASSQTTSGGNNEQFF
V gene: TRBV19; D gene: TRBD2; J gene: TRBJ2-5; CDR3 DNA: TGTGCCAGTAGTATAAAGCGGGATTGGGGGAAAGAGACCCAGTACTTC; CDR3 protein: CASSIKRDWGKETQYF
V gene: TRBV4-2; D gene: NA; J gene: TRBJ1-5; CDR3 DNA: TGTGCCAGCAGCTATAGCAATCAGCCCCAGCATTTT; CDR3 protein: CASSYSNQPQHF
V gene: TRBV25-1; D gene: NA; J gene: TRBJ2-1; CDR3 DNA: TGTGCCAGCAGTGAATCGGTCTCCTACAATGAGCAGTTCTTC; CDR3 protein: CASSESVSYNEQFF
V gene: TRBV7-2; D gene: NA; J gene: TRBJ1-1; CDR3 DNA: TGTGCCAGCAGCCCCCAGGGCGGCACTGAAGCTTTCTTT; CDR3 protein: CASSPQGGTEAFF
V gene: TRBV2; D gene: TRBD2; J gene: TRBJ2-1; CDR3 DNA: TGTGCCAGCAGTGGTGAAGCGGGAGGGGGGCGAGAGCAGTTCTTC; CDR3 protein: CASSGEAGGGREQFF
V gene: TRBV7-9; D gene: NA; J gene: TRBJ1-1; CDR3 DNA: TGTGCCAGCAGCCTGGAGGGAACCCTGAACACTGAAGCTTTCTTT; CDR3 protein: CASSLEGTLNTEAFF
V gene: TRBV18; D gene: TRBD2; J gene: TRBJ2-7; CDR3 DNA: TGTGCCAGCTCAAATTTAGCGGGAGGGCCGGACGAGCAGTACTTC; CDR3 protein: CASSNLAGGPDEQYF
V gene: TRBV10-3; D gene: TRBD1; J gene: TRBJ1-4; CDR3 DNA: TGTGCCATCCGGGACAGGGTTGATGAAAAACTGTTTTTT; CDR3 protein: CAIRDRVDEKLFF
V gene: TRBV10-2; D gene: NA; J gene: TRBJ1-5; CDR3 DNA: TGCGCCAGCAGTGAGGGGCAGGTCCAGCCCCAGCATTTT; CDR3 protein: CASSEGQVQPQHF
V gene: TRBV5-6; D gene: NA; J gene: TRBJ1-5; CDR3 DNA: TGTGCCAGCAGCTTCTGGGGGGGGTATAGCAATCAGCCCCAGCATTTT; CDR3 protein: CASSFWGGYSNQPQHF
V gene: TRBV27; D gene: TRBD1; J gene: TRBJ1-1; CDR3 DNA: TGTGCCAGCAGTCTATCCCGACAGGGCTCCACTGAAGCTTTCTTT; CDR3 protein: CASSLSRQGSTEAFF
V gene: TRBV27; D gene: NA; J gene: TRBJ2-5; CDR3 DNA: TGTGCCAGCAGTTTACAGCGGAAAGAGACCCAGTACTTC; CDR3 protein: CASSLQRKETQYF
V gene: TRBV25-1; D gene: TRBD2; J gene: TRBJ2-5; CDR3 DNA: TGTGCCAGCAGACGGGGGATAGCGGGGGCACAAGAGACCCAGTACTTC; CDR3 protein: CASRRGIAGAQETQYF
V gene: TRBV5-1; D gene: NA; J gene: TRBJ2-3; CDR3 DNA: TGCGCCAGCAGCTTGCGGGATGGTATTTTCACAGATACGCAGTATTTT; CDR3 protein: CASSLRDGIFTDTQYF
V gene: TRBV7-9; D gene: NA; J gene: TRBJ1-4; CDR3 DNA: TGTGCCAGCAGTTGGACTACACTAGATGAAAAACTGTTTTTT; CDR3 protein: CASSWTTLDEKLFF
V gene: TRBV9; D gene: TRBD2; J gene: TRBJ2-7; CDR3 DNA: TGTGCCAGCAGCTCGGGACTAGCCCCCTACGAGCAGTACTTC; CDR3 protein: CASSSGLAPYEQYF
V gene: TRBV7-2; D gene: NA; J gene: TRBJ1-2; CDR3 DNA: TGTGCCAGCAGCTTACAGGAACTTAACTATGGCTACACCTTC; CDR3 protein: CASSLQELNYGYTF
V gene: TRBV19; D gene: NA; J gene: TRBJ2-2; CDR3 DNA: TGTGCCACCCCTAAGCGGAGTAACGCGAACACCGGGGAGCTGTTTTTT; CDR3 protein: CATPKRSNANTGELFF